This T cell receptor (beta chain) was sequenced for a study of blood T cell repertoires in COVID-19. Study background: COVID-19 samples collected from the United States, Italy and Spain covered acute and convalescent phases. The cDNA or gDNA used as material had been derived from T cells, B-cell-depleted T cells, or PBMCs.

Patients of the Seattle cohort, enrolled during active infection, were followed longitudinally. As handled by the study authors: Cell counts per sample came from amplifying reference gene primers. Data came from immunoSEQ multiplex PCR; TCRdb stores just in-frame clones and leaves some out. D and trimming come from the DNA, and the V and J calls and clone size come from that table. The sample includes about 160,000 clones, approximately 79% of them seen just once. This CDR3 spans 14 amino acids. Germline V gene data show CDR1 as LGHDT and CDR2 as YNNKEL (reference sequence). V was pared by 6 bases and J by 2 bases, with 12 bases between.

The chain employs TRBV3-1 (or the pseudogene TRBV3-2) and TRBJ2-3, with D tentatively TRBD2 (5 bases). The sample comprised peripheral blood. This clonotype was sampled from a woman aged 40 to 49 with COVID-19, enrolled during active disease. The CDR3 region is CASRLRGYTDTQYF. CDR3 coding DNA: TGTGCCAGCAGGCTTCGGGGTTACACAGATACGCAGTATTTT.